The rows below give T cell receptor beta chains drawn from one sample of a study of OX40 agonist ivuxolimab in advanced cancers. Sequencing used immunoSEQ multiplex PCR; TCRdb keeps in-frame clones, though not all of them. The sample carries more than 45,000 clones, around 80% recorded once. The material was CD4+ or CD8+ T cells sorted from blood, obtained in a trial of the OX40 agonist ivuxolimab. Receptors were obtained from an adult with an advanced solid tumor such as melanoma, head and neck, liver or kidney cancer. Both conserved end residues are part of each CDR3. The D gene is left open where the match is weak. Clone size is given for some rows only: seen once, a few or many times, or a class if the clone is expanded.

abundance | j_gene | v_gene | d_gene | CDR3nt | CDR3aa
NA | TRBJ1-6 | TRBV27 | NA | TGTGCCAGCAGTCGATCATTGAATTCACCCCTCCACTTT | CASSRSLNSPLHF
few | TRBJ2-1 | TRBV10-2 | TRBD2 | TGCGCCAGCAGTGATCTGGGGGGGTCCTACAATGAGCAGTTCTTC | CASSDLGGSYNEQFF
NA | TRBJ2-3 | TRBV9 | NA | TGTGCCAGCAGCACGGTAGGGGGTCTCGCGCAGTATTTT | CASSTVGGLAQYF
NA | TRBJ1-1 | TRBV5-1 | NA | TGCGCCAGCAGCTACCAAACAGGGAACACTGAAGCTTTCTTT | CASSYQTGNTEAFF
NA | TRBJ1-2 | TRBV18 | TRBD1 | TGTGCCAGCTCACCATTTCGAGGACAGGGGAACTATGGCTACACCTTC | CASSPFRGQGNYGYTF
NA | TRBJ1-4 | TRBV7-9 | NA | TGTGCCAGCAGCGCGTCCGGGACGGCGGGTGAAAAACTGTTTTTT | CASSASGTAGEKLFF
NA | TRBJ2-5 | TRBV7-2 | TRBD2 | TGTGCCAGCAGCTTAACAGGAGCGGGGGGCTCGGAGACCCAGTACTTC | CASSLTGAGGSETQYF
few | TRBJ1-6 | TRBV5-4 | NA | TGTGCCAGCAGCTCAAATCCGCAGATTGATTCACCCCTCCACTTT | CASSSNPQIDSPLHF
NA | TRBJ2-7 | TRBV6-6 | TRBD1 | TGTGCCAGCAGTACCGGGACAGGGCCTTTTCAGCAGTACTTC | CASSTGTGPFQQYF
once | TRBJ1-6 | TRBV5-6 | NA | TGTGCCAGCAGCTTGGGCAGTGGCTCCTATAATTCACCCCTCCACTTT | CASSLGSGSYNSPLHF
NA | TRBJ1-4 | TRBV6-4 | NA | TGTGCCAGCAGTGACTCGAGCGTTAGGGGGGGGGATACAACTAATGAAAAACTGTTTTTT | CASSDSSVRGGDTTNEKLFF
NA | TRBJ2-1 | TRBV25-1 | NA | TGTGCCAGCAGTGAATCGGGCGGAGGAGGCTACAATGAGCAGTTCTTC | CASSESGGGGYNEQFF
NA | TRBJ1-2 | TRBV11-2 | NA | TGTGCCAGCAGCTTATGGGGTGGTGGCTACACCTTC | CASSLWGGGYTF
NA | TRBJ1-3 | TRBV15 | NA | TGTGCCACCAGCAGAGACGAGGGATACACCATATATTTT | CATSRDEGYTIYF
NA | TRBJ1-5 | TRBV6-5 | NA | TGTGCCAGCAGTTTATCAGGGCGAGGAAATCAGCCCCAGCATTTT | CASSLSGRGNQPQHF
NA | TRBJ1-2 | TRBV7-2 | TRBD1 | TGTGCCAGCAGCTTACACAGGGGCAGGGGGGATGGCTACACCTTC | CASSLHRGRGDGYTF
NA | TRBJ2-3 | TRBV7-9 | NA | TGTGCCAGCAGCTGGGGGCTTTTGCGAAGCACAGATACGCAGTATTTT | CASSWGLLRSTDTQYF
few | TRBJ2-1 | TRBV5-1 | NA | TGCGCCAGCAGCTTGTACAGCAGATACAATGAGCAGTTCTTC | CASSLYSRYNEQFF
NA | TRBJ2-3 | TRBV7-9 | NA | TGTGCCAGCAGCTCCTACCTACCCGATACGCAGTATTTT | CASSSYLPDTQYF
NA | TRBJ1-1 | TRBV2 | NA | TGTGCCAGCAGTCTGTTGGGCACTGAAGCTTTCTTT | CASSLLGTEAFF
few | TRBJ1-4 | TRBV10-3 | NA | TGTGCCATCAGTGAGGGGGAAAAACTGTTTTTT | CAISEGEKLFF
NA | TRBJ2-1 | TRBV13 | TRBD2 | TGTGCCAGCAGCTTACTCTCTAGCGGGGGTATTGAGCAGTTCTTC | CASSLLSSGGIEQFF
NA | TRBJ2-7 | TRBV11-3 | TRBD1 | TGTGCCAGCAGCTTAGCGGGGACAGGGGGCCACTACGAGCAGTACTTC | CASSLAGTGGHYEQYF
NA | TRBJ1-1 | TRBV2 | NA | TGTGCCAGCAGTGAAACCCAGCTGAACACTGAAGCTTTCTTT | CASSETQLNTEAFF
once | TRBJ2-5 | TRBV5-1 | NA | TGCGCCAGCAGCTTGAAGGCAGGAGGGGAAGAGACCCAGTACTTC | CASSLKAGGEETQYF
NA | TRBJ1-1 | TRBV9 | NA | TGTGCCAGCGGGCGGGGGGTGAACACTGAAGCTTTCTTT | CASGRGVNTEAFF